This T cell receptor beta chain was sequenced in a study of shared clonotypes between healthy human individuals. The authors split each subset's genomic DNA evenly across several immunoSEQ plates. Assay: immunoSEQ multiplex PCR; the TCRdb copy retains only in-frame clones and omits some. The sample shows millions of clones, roughly 96% of them seen only once. CDR3 size: 15 residues. V was shortened by 1 base and J by 5 bases, with 14 bases between the two germline ends. CDR1 and CDR2 from the germline V gene are KGHSH and LQKENI. Sequenced material: naive CD4+ T cells sorted from blood. Sample subset: CD45RA+ positively selected. This sequence originates from a man between 18 and 29 years old in good health. The genes are TRBV18 and TRBJ2-5; D possibly corresponds to TRBD1 (5 bases). The CDR3 is CASSPLPRARETQYF. The DNA of the CDR3 is TGTGCCAGCTCACCACTTCCCAGGGCCCGTGAGACCCAGTACTTC.